This paragraph reports one T cell receptor (beta chain). Its matching antigen is unknown. Vbeta (60) and Jbeta (13) primers were used in the PCR. Repertoires were generated with immunoSEQ multiplex PCR, while TCRdb's copy carries only in-frame clones and drops some. This sample has about 110,000 clones; roughly four fifths occur once, and the top ten carry about 1.5%. The data were obtained in a study of cytomegalovirus exposure and HLA in healthy donors. The germline CDR1 and CDR2 sequences are SGHNT and YYREEE (reference sequence). The CDR3 has 13 amino acids. Germline trimming cut 5 bases from V and 4 bases from J; bases unmatched to any gene: 4. Study-wide findings and caveats: Presence/absence analyses supposed approximately even sequencing depth among donors. Within a later analysis, the majority of CMV-associated TCR beta chains appeared HLA-restricted. Later analysis reportedly placed an Asian-associated ancestry cluster below the approximately 650-donor mean in N-insertions.

Sequencing input: PBMCs. The genes are TRBV5-4 and TRBJ1-2, with 8 bases aligning to TRBD1. The sequence came from a man in his fifties or sixties in good health and CMV-seronegative. The CDR3 DNA is TGTGCCAGCAGACTAGACAGGGGCTATGGCTACACCTTC. Protein: CASRLDRGYGYTF.